A single sample is the source of the 10 T cell receptor beta chains below, sequenced in a study of T cell repertoires in cytomegalovirus infection. Their antigen targets remain unknown. TCRdb independently ran MiXCR on the reads; one entry per CDR3 protein. This table has hundreds of thousands of distinct CDR3 sequences, under 40% appearing once. This sample comprised cultured CD8+ T cells from PBMCs, obtained from culture after CMV antigen stimulation. These receptors were collected from a human donor in good health (CMV status not recorded). Some clones in this sample may be carry-over from other donors' samples.

V usage is TRBV7-9 and J usage is TRBJ2-2; D is ambiguous. With 3 bases removed from V and 4 bases from J, the gap between germline ends came to 9 bases. Germline CDR1 is SEHNR and CDR2 is FQNEAQ (reference sequence). The CDR3 extends over 14 amino acids. The CDR3 DNA reads TGTGCCAGCAGCTTGCACAGCCTCACCGGGGAGCTGTTTTTT. This codes for CASSLHSLTGELFF.

This clonotype was counted only a few times. The chain combines TRBV5-8 with TRBJ2-5, with D maybe TRBD2 (7 bases). The germline CDR1 and CDR2 sequences are SGHTS and YDEGEE. The CDR3 length is 16 residues. Between the trimmed V and J ends, which lost 0 bases and 0 bases, there was a span of 12 bases. For the CDR3, the DNA is TGTGCCAGCAGCTTGGCGGGGGGCAGCTACCAAGAGACCCAGTACTTC. Amino acids: CASSLAGGSYQETQYF.

The V gene is TRBV18, the J gene TRBJ2-2, with D maybe TRBD2 (5 bases). CDR3 length: 16 residues. The germline gives CDR1 KGHSH, CDR2 LQKENI. V lost 4 bases, J lost 4 bases, and 16 bases lay in between. The CDR3 bases are TGTGCCAGCTCACGCTTTGGGGAAGGGAGCACCGGGGAGCTGTTTTTT. Translated, it gives CASSRFGEGSTGELFF.

Of note for this clonotype: A much larger clone is a single base away; this may be a read error. The final CDR3 position lacks the conserved phenylalanine or tryptophan, pointing to a likely read error. Here the CDR3 reads CASSLVTGRSNQPQHS. DNA for the CDR3: TGTGCCAGCAGCTTAGTTACAGGCCGTAGCAATCAGCCCCAGCATTCT. The chain uses TRBV7-8 and TRBJ1-5, with D perhaps TRBD1 (5 bases). The CDR3 runs to 16 residues. Germline V lookup: CDR1 SGHVS, CDR2 FQNEAQ. The V end lost 1 base, the J end lost 0 bases, and 10 bases lay between the germline ends.

This clonotype was detected many times. This chain links TRBV27 with TRBJ1-1; no firm D call. The CDR3 length is 13 residues. V was trimmed by 5 bases and J by 4 bases, leaving 11 bases between them. From germline, CDR1 is MNHEY and CDR2 SMNVEV (reference sequence). The CDR3 nucleotides are TGTGCCAGCAGTCCGGGGAGTTTCACTGAAGCTTTCTTT. It specifies CASSPGSFTEAFF.

This rearrangement joins TRBV7-2 to TRBJ2-2; 10 nucleotides agree with TRBD1. The CDR3 is 18 residues long. Per germline, CDR1 SGHTA and CDR2 FQGNSA. V shed 5 bases and J 1 base; nucleotides not matched to a gene: 10. CDR3 nucleotide sequence: TGTGCCAGCAGCCCTCGGGCCGGACAGGGGGGGAACACCGGGGAGCTGTTTTTT. Protein product: CASSPRAGQGGNTGELFF.

This chain uses TRBV7-6 with TRBJ2-2; D is unresolved. V was clipped by 10 bases and J by 4 bases, with 7 bases between them. Germline values: CDR1 SGHVS, CDR2 FNYEAQ. This CDR3 has 11 amino acids. The CDR3 bases are TGTGCCACTTGGGGCACCGGGGAGCTGTTTTTT. Amino acid sequence: CATWGTGELFF.

A few counts support this clonotype. This chain connects TRBV6-5 to TRBJ1-1; unclear D gene. Germline loops: CDR1 MNHEY, CDR2 SVGAGI. This CDR3 comprises 14 residues. Trimming took 0 bases from V and 4 from J, leaving 9 bases between them. The CDR3 region is CASSYSVGSTEAFF. DNA of the CDR3: TGTGCCAGCAGTTACTCGGTGGGAAGCACTGAAGCTTTCTTT.

The table lists this clonotype with a few counts. The chain combines TRBV10-3 with TRBJ2-1; D unresolved. This CDR3 contains 15 residues. V was trimmed by 1 base and J by 5 bases, leaving 12 bases between them. Germline CDR1 ENHRY, CDR2 SYGVKD. As DNA, the CDR3 is TGTGCCATCAGTGAGTTAGGCAGCCTCGACAATGAGCAGTTCTTC. Its protein is CAISELGSLDNEQFF.

The chain recombines TRBV5-4 with TRBJ2-5, with TRBD2 matching 7 bases. Germline V gene sequence: CDR1 SGHNT, CDR2 YYREEE (reference sequence). The CDR3 spans 15 residues. V lost 3 bases to trimming and J lost 2 bases; unmatched junction nucleotides: 7. CDR3 DNA: TGTGCCAGCAGCTCAGCGGGGATAGATCAAGAGACCCAGTACTTC. Its translation is CASSSAGIDQETQYF. Using reference TRBV5-4 and TRBJ2-5 for the parts outside the CDR3, the full variable domain is ETGVTQSPTHLIKTRGQQVTLRCSSQSGHNTVSWYQQALGQGPQFIFQYYREEENGRGNFPPRFSGLQFPNYSSELNVNALELDDSALYLCASSSAGIDQETQYFGPGTRLLVL.